This TCR beta chain was sequenced in a study of monozygotic twins with inflammatory bowel disease. Germline V gene data show CDR1 as DFQATT and CDR2 as SNEGSKA (reference sequence). This CDR3 has 15 residues. From the 5' RACE reads, TCRdb lists one entry per CDR3 protein and no DNA. The sample spans about 450,000 distinct CDR3 sequences; the ten largest clones claim more than 2%. The sequence derives from a human donor with ulcerative colitis or Crohn's disease, or a healthy co-twin of an affected twin (not recorded which). The V and J genes are TRBV20-1 and TRBJ1-6; lacking DNA, the TRBD1 call made by TCRdb goes unchecked. The sequencing sample was made of blood. The CDR3 sequence: CSAKWGGDNNSPLHF.